The rows below give T cell receptor beta chains drawn from one sample of a study of cytomegalovirus exposure and HLA in healthy donors. The table came from immunoSEQ multiplex PCR; TCRdb's copy has only in-frame clones and leaves some out. Of around 130,000 clones in the sample, 75% to 90% were seen once. The specimen was PBMCs. The receptors were gathered from a male donor in good health and CMV-seronegative. The CDR3 runs from the conserved cysteine through the conserved F or W. The D gene is left open where the match is weak. Not all rows give a size; the values are once, few, many and, for expanded clones, a class.

j_call d_call clone_size v_call cdr3_aa cdr3_nt
TRBJ1-5 NA few TRBV12-2 CASRLPQGAGFSNQPQHF TGTGCAAGTCGCCTCCCACAAGGGGCAGGGTTTAGCAATCAGCCCCAGCATTTT
TRBJ1-2 NA NA TRBV28 CASSLEEIGYGYTF TGTGCCAGCAGTTTGGAGGAGATAGGCTATGGCTACACCTTC
TRBJ1-2 NA NA TRBV7-9 CASSLARGNYGYTF TGTGCCAGCAGCTTAGCTCGGGGAAACTATGGCTACACCTTC
TRBJ1-5 NA NA TRBV9 CASSLAPGVNQPQHF TGTGCCAGCAGCCTAGCCCCGGGGGTCAATCAGCCCCAGCATTTT
TRBJ2-7 NA NA TRBV7-8 CASSTSRYPGNEQYF TGTGCCAGCAGCACCTCCAGGTATCCGGGGAACGAGCAGTACTTC
TRBJ1-1 TRBD1 NA TRBV5-4 CASRDRLNTEAFF TGTGCCAGTCGGGACAGATTGAACACTGAAGCTTTCTTT
TRBJ1-1 NA NA TRBV28 CASNLYTEAFF TGTGCCAGCAATCTGTACACTGAAGCTTTCTTT
TRBJ1-1 NA NA TRBV15 CATGGNTEAFF TGTGCCACCGGCGGGAACACTGAAGCTTTCTTT
TRBJ2-2 NA NA TRBV6-4 CASSAGVAGELFF TGTGCCAGCAGTGCGGGAGTAGCCGGGGAGCTGTTTTTT
TRBJ2-2 TRBD2 NA TRBV29-1 CSVEGSGRRDTGELFF TGCAGCGTTGAGGGTAGCGGGAGACGCGACACCGGGGAGCTGTTTTTT
TRBJ1-1 TRBD1 NA TRBV5-4 CASSLQGFDTEAFF TGTGCCAGCAGTTTACAGGGGTTCGACACTGAAGCTTTCTTT
TRBJ1-2 NA few TRBV4-1 CASSQRTDYGYTF TGCGCCAGCAGCCAAAGGACAGACTATGGCTACACCTTC
TRBJ1-5 TRBD1 NA TRBV7-2 CASSSNRGEQPQHF TGTGCCAGCAGCTCCAACAGGGGCGAACAGCCCCAGCATTTT
TRBJ1-2 TRBD1 NA TRBV11-2 CASSPPGTANYGYTF TGTGCCAGCAGCCCACCTGGGACAGCTAACTATGGCTACACCTTC
TRBJ2-1 TRBD1 NA TRBV7-3 CASSFDRGSYNEQFF TGTGCCAGCAGCTTCGACAGGGGTTCCTACAATGAGCAGTTCTTC
TRBJ2-1 TRBD2 NA TRBV4-2 CASSQSTGLAGGEFF TGTGCCAGCAGCCAATCCACCGGGCTAGCGGGAGGAGAGTTCTTC
TRBJ1-4 NA once TRBV18 CASSPEDFKLFF TGTGCCAGCTCACCGGAGGACTTTAAACTGTTTTTT
TRBJ1-1 TRBD1 few TRBV10-3 CASRPVQGAAEAFF TGTGCCAGCAGACCCGTACAGGGGGCCGCTGAAGCTTTCTTT
TRBJ1-3 TRBD1 NA TRBV29-1 CSVDPGQGFGNTIYF TGCAGCGTTGATCCGGGACAGGGTTTTGGAAACACCATATATTTT
TRBJ1-5 TRBD1 NA TRBV6-1 CASSSTWTGNQPQHF TGTGCCAGCAGCTCAACTTGGACAGGGAATCAGCCCCAGCATTTT
TRBJ2-7 NA NA TRBV7-8 CASSVGTPYEQYF TGTGCCAGCAGCGTTGGGACACCCTATGAGCAGTACTTC
TRBJ1-6 TRBD1 NA TRBV19 CASTLSVGTGTDSPLHF TGTGCCAGTACTCTATCTGTCGGGACAGGGACGGATTCACCCCTCCACTTT
TRBJ2-3 TRBD2 NA TRBV5-4 CASSKGLAASTDTQYF TGTGCCAGCAGCAAGGGACTAGCGGCTAGCACAGATACGCAGTATTTT
TRBJ1-1 NA NA TRBV19 CASHWWNTEAFF TGTGCCAGTCACTGGTGGAACACTGAAGCTTTCTTT
TRBJ2-3 TRBD1 NA TRBV5-1 CASSWEPGQGELDTQYF TGCGCCAGCAGCTGGGAGCCGGGACAGGGGGAATTAGATACGCAGTATTTT
TRBJ2-7 TRBD2 NA TRBV7-9 CSSSLLAGGSYEQYF TGTTCCAGCAGCCTTCTAGCGGGAGGATCTTACGAGCAGTACTTC
TRBJ2-2 NA NA TRBV5-1 CASTDRTNTGELFF TGCGCCAGCACCGACAGGACGAACACCGGGGAGCTGTTTTTT
TRBJ2-3 TRBD1 NA TRBV5-1 CASSEGQGAVRDTQYF TGCGCCAGCAGCGAAGGACAGGGGGCAGTAAGAGATACGCAGTATTTT
TRBJ2-7 TRBD2 NA TRBV7-2 CASSGGTAGDYEQYF TGTGCCAGCAGCGGGGGGACCGCGGGAGACTACGAGCAGTACTTC
TRBJ2-1 NA NA TRBV9 CASSVRGAGRNEQFF TGTGCCAGCAGCGTACGGGGGGCCGGGAGGAATGAGCAGTTCTTC
TRBJ1-4 NA NA TRBV7-2 CASSLMGGEKLFF TGTGCCAGCAGCCTTATGGGCGGGGAAAAACTGTTTTTT
TRBJ1-2 NA NA TRBV7-9 CSSSSTGYGYTF TGTTCCAGCAGTTCCACGGGCTATGGCTACACCTTC
TRBJ2-2 NA NA TRBV9 CASSVGQGAGELFF TGTGCCAGCAGCGTAGGCCAGGGTGCCGGGGAGCTGTTTTTT
TRBJ1-1 NA NA TRBV12-2 CASRFSEGAPLRPEAFF TGTGCAAGTCGCTTTTCGGAGGGGGCACCTCTCCGGCCTGAAGCTTTCTTT
TRBJ2-3 NA NA TRBV30 CAWIGGASTDTQYF TGTGCCTGGATAGGAGGGGCTAGCACAGATACGCAGTATTTT
TRBJ2-7 TRBD2 NA TRBV15 CATSRGASGYEQYF TGTGCCACCAGCAGAGGTGCTAGCGGCTACGAGCAGTACTTC
TRBJ1-2 TRBD1 NA TRBV7-9 CASSPYLGGRQGDYGYTF TGTGCCAGCAGCCCCTATTTAGGGGGGCGACAGGGAGACTATGGCTACACCTTC
TRBJ2-7 TRBD2 NA TRBV13 CASSLPAGGIPYEQYF TGTGCCAGCAGCCTTCCAGCGGGGGGAATCCCCTACGAGCAGTACTTC
TRBJ2-6 TRBD1 NA TRBV10-3 CAIGGQISGANGLTF TGTGCCATCGGGGGACAGATCTCTGGGGCCAACGGCCTGACTTTC
TRBJ1-2 NA few TRBV10-3 CAITRTDNYGYTF TGTGCCATCACTCGCACAGACAACTATGGCTACACCTTC
TRBJ2-3 TRBD1 NA TRBV11-2 CASSSRTDRGLSSTQYF TGTGCCAGCAGCTCCCGGACCGACAGGGGTTTATCGAGTACGCAGTATTTT
TRBJ1-2 TRBD1 NA TRBV4-2 CATSGTGTNYGYTF TGTGCCACCTCCGGGACAGGGACCAACTATGGCTACACCTTC
TRBJ2-1 TRBD1 NA TRBV6-4 CASSETGVGNEQFF TGTGCCAGCAGTGAGACAGGGGTGGGCAATGAGCAGTTCTTC
TRBJ2-3 NA NA TRBV5-1 CASSLAREADTQYF TGCGCCAGCAGCTTGGCCAGAGAGGCCGATACGCAGTATTTT
TRBJ1-5 NA few TRBV5-6 CASSLGTVDQPQHF TGTGCCAGCAGCTTGGGCACGGTGGATCAGCCCCAGCATTTT
TRBJ1-2 TRBD1 NA TRBV2 CASSPTRDRGSYGYTF TGTGCCAGCAGTCCCACCCGGGACAGGGGCTCCTATGGCTACACCTTC
TRBJ2-1 TRBD1 NA TRBV7-9 CASSLQGADHEQFF TGTGCCAGCAGCTTACAGGGGGCGGATCATGAGCAGTTCTTC
TRBJ2-5 NA NA TRBV6-1 CASRPHGAETQYF TGTGCCAGCAGACCCCACGGTGCCGAGACCCAGTACTTC
TRBJ2-7 NA NA TRBV6-5 CASEIGGSYEQYF TGTGCCAGTGAAATAGGGGGCTCCTACGAGCAGTACTTC
TRBJ1-4 TRBD1 NA TRBV5-8 CASTHRGANEKLFF TGTGCCAGCACTCACAGGGGAGCTAATGAAAAACTGTTTTTT
TRBJ2-7 TRBD2 NA TRBV11-2 CASSTLAGSKSSYEQYF TGTGCCAGCAGCACCCTAGCGGGGTCCAAGAGCTCCTACGAGCAGTACTTC
TRBJ1-2 TRBD1 few TRBV7-8 CASSLDPDRGGGYTF TGTGCCAGCAGCTTAGACCCCGACAGGGGCGGAGGCTACACCTTC
TRBJ1-3 NA few TRBV10-3 CAINITGISGNTIYF TGTGCCATCAACATCACAGGGATATCTGGAAACACCATATATTTT